These T cell receptor beta chains were read from a single sample in a study of T cell responses to AZD1222 COVID-19 vaccine. Using immunoSEQ multiplex PCR, the repertoire was profiled, and TCRdb retains in-frame clones only, with some absent. The top ten hold roughly 0.5% of the sample, which has 200,000 to 300,000 clones, 93% seen once. The sample consisted of peripheral blood, taken on day 0 of AZD1222 vaccination. All receptors come from an adult in good health. The CDR3 runs from the conserved cysteine through the conserved F or W. The order of the fields is V gene, D gene, clone size, J gene, CDR3 DNA, CDR3 protein. A D gene is named only where the DNA matches it firmly. Clone size is not always given. Where it is, it says once, few, many or a class for expanded clones.

>TRBV21-1|NA|once|TRBJ1-6
TGTGCCAGCAGCAAAGTGGGCAGTCCCTGGAGCTCCTATAATTCACCCCTCCACTTT
CASSKVGSPWSSYNSPLHF
>TRBV18|NA|NA|TRBJ2-5
TGTGCCAGCTCACCACTTGGGAGAGAGACCCAGTACTTC
CASSPLGRETQYF
>TRBV12-3/TRBV12-4|NA|few|TRBJ1-1
TGTGCCAGCAGTCTAATGGGCACTACTGAAGCTTTCTTT
CASSLMGTTEAFF
>TRBV3-1/TRBV3-2|NA|NA|TRBJ2-1
TGTGCCAGCAGCCAGTACGACAACAATGAGCAGTTCTTC
CASSQYDNNEQFF
>TRBV2|NA|once|TRBJ1-6
TGTGCCAGCAGTGGGGCCCTTGCGAATAATTCACCCCTCCACTTT
CASSGALANNSPLHF
>TRBV6-5|NA|once|TRBJ1-1
TGTGCCCTCGGGGAAGGCGCGAACACTGAAGCTTTCTTT
CALGEGANTEAFF
>TRBV7-8|NA|NA|TRBJ2-7
TGTGCCAGCAGCTTAGTTGCTAGCTCCGAGCAGTACTTC
CASSLVASSEQYF
>TRBV2|NA|NA|TRBJ2-1
TGTGCCAGCAGTGAAGGTGAGCAGTTCTTC
CASSEGEQFF
>TRBV12-5|TRBD2|NA|TRBJ2-1
TGTGCTAGTTCCCTAGCGGGAGCGGGTGAGCAGTTCTTC
CASSLAGAGEQFF
>TRBV5-6|TRBD1|NA|TRBJ2-1
TGTGCCAGCAGACAGCGACAGGGCCTAAGGGACACCTACAATGAGCAGTTCTTC
CASRQRQGLRDTYNEQFF
>TRBV18|NA|NA|TRBJ1-3
TGTGCCAGCTCGCATGACAGCTCTGGAAACACCATATATTTT
CASSHDSSGNTIYF
>TRBV3-1/TRBV3-2|NA|NA|TRBJ1-1
TGTGCCAGCAGGACCTCCGGGGGAACTGAAGCTTTCTTT
CASRTSGGTEAFF
>TRBV6-5|NA|NA|TRBJ1-2
TGTGCCAGCGAGGCCTCAGGGAGTGCTAACTATGGCTACACCTTC
CASEASGSANYGYTF
>TRBV3-1/TRBV3-2|NA|NA|TRBJ1-4
TGTGCCAGCAGCCAAGTACGAGGTTGGGAAAAACTGTTTTTT
CASSQVRGWEKLFF
>TRBV5-1|NA|NA|TRBJ2-1
TGCGCCAGCAGCGCGTCCGGGACACACAACAATGAGCAGTTCTTC
CASSASGTHNNEQFF
>TRBV7-2|NA|NA|TRBJ2-1
TGTGCCAGCAGCCCGCGGGCCCCTGTGGAGCAGTTCTTC
CASSPRAPVEQFF
>TRBV9|NA|NA|TRBJ1-2
TGTGCCAGCAGCGCTGGGACGGGGGAAAGTGGTGGCTACACCTTC
CASSAGTGESGGYTF
>TRBV19|TRBD1|NA|TRBJ2-7
TGTGCCAGTAGTATAGGGCCGGGACAGGGCTCCTACGAGCAGTACTTC
CASSIGPGQGSYEQYF
>TRBV19|NA|NA|TRBJ1-6
TGTGCCAGTAACTGGGATCATACTTCACCCCTCCACTTT
CASNWDHTSPLHF
>TRBV7-9|TRBD1|NA|TRBJ1-1
TGTGCCAGCAGCTTAAGGGACAGCGAAGCTTTCTTT
CASSLRDSEAFF
>TRBV13|TRBD1|NA|TRBJ2-7
TGTGCCAGCAGCTCCCGGGACAGGGGATCCCTATACGAGCAGTACTTC
CASSSRDRGSLYEQYF